The 5 T cell receptor beta chains given below trace back to one sample, sequenced in a study of T cell responses to AZD1222 COVID-19 vaccine. The method was immunoSEQ multiplex PCR; TCRdb's version includes in-frame clones alone and lacks a portion of them. Of roughly 99,000 clones in the sample, approximately 86% were seen once. The source was peripheral blood, collected on day 0 of AZD1222 vaccination. These receptors all stem from an adult in good health.

V gene TRBV5-5 combines with J gene TRBJ2-4, with TRBD1 identical over 9 bases. V trimming: 0 bases; J trimming: 2 bases; junction bases outside the gene matches: 9. Germline values: CDR1 SGHKS, CDR2 YYEKEE (reference sequence). The CDR3 length is 18 residues. CDR3 sequence: CASSLAHRDRVTKNIQYF. CDR3 bases: TGTGCCAGCAGCTTGGCCCATCGGGACAGGGTGACCAAAAACATTCAGTACTTC. The full variable domain, its missing parts supplied by reference TRBV5-5 and TRBJ2-4, is DAGVTQSPTHLIKTRGQQVTLRCSPISGHKSVSWYQQVLGQGPQFIFQYYEKEERGRGNFPDRFSARQFPNYSSELNVNALLLGDSALYLCASSLAHRDRVTKNIQYFGAGTRLSVL.

V and J are TRBV6-5 and TRBJ1-2; weak D call: TRBD1 (5 bases). The CDR3 contains 13 residues. Looked up from germline, CDR1 is MNHEY and CDR2 is SVGAGI. V was pared by 2 bases and J by 8 bases, with 12 bases between. CDR3 nucleotides: TGTGCCAGCAGTTACGGGGGACCGTTGGGCTACACCTTC. Its translation: CASSYGGPLGYTF.

The CDR3 DNA reads as TGTGCCAGCAGAAGTGTGAGGACCCGGTACTATGGCTACACCTTC. Amino acid sequence: CASRSVRTRYYGYTF. The chain recombines TRBV6-5 with TRBJ1-2; D gene ambiguous. This CDR3 is built from 15 residues. V lost 6 bases to trimming and J lost 3 bases, with 17 bases between them. CDR1 MNHEY and CDR2 SVGAGI come from the germline V gene.

This sequence joins TRBV6-5 and TRBJ2-7, with 7 bases lining up with TRBD1. CDR1 MNHEY and CDR2 SVGAGI come from the germline V gene. J lost 1 base, V lost 0 bases, and 3 bases had no gene match. This CDR3 region has 15 residues. In DNA, the CDR3 is TGTGCCAGCAGTTACTCCGCGACAGGGTCCTACGAGCAGTACTTC. Translating it yields CASSYSATGSYEQYF.

J is TRBJ2-1 and V is TRBV6-1; TRBD2 aligns across 8 bases. The V segment lost 3 bases and the J segment 4 bases; nucleotides outside the gene matches: 17. The CDR3 sequence is 19 residues long. Germline lookup yields CDR1 MNHNS and CDR2 SASEGT. CDR3 region: CASSEGGRGADNIYNEQFF. In nucleotides, the CDR3 is TGTGCCAGCAGTGAGGGTGGGCGGGGGGCCGACAACATTTACAATGAGCAGTTCTTC.